A single sample gave rise to the 5 T cell receptor beta chains below, sequenced in a study of blood T cell repertoires in COVID-19. Profiling relied on immunoSEQ multiplex PCR, and the TCRdb table lists in-frame clones only, not all of them. This sample carries more than 110,000 clones, about 87% of them seen once, and the ten largest clones take more than 5%. Sequenced: peripheral blood. These receptor sequences come from a human donor in a cohort sampled during active COVID-19.

The chain recombines TRBV19 with TRBJ2-1; a weak D match, TRBD1 (6 bases). Germline-derived CDR1 and CDR2 are LNHDA and SQIVND (reference sequence). The CDR3 contains 15 residues. V lost 3 bases and J lost 4, with 13 bases in between. The CDR3 loop is CASSIIGTPYNEQFF. In nucleotides, the CDR3 is TGTGCCAGTAGTATTATCGGGACACCGTACAATGAGCAGTTCTTC.

The V call is TRBV29-1, the J call TRBJ2-7; 7 bases agree with TRBD1. Germline CDR1 reads SQVTM; CDR2 reads ANQGSEA. The CDR3 consists of 13 residues. Unmatched junction bases numbered 8, after V lost 6 bases and J lost 3 bases. Written as DNA, the CDR3 is TGCAGCGTCGAAACAGGGGTAGGCTACGAGCAGTACTTC. Amino acids: CSVETGVGYEQYF.

CDR3 coding DNA: TGTGCCAGCAGCTCCCCAGGGACTACCGTCTACAATGAGCAGTTCTTC. Translating it yields CASSSPGTTVYNEQFF. V gene TRBV4-2 combines with J gene TRBJ2-1, with 7 positions matching TRBD2. Germline-derived CDR1 and CDR2 are LGHNA and YNFKEQ. V lost 5 bases and J lost 3; bases outside the gene matches: 10. The CDR3 runs to 16 residues.

The V call is TRBV4-1, the J call TRBJ2-1, with D perhaps TRBD2 (6 bases). Trimming left V 3 bases short and J 10 bases short, with 22 bases between. CDR3 length equals 16 residues. Germline CDR1 reads MGHRA; CDR2 reads YSYEKL. In DNA form, the CDR3 reads TGCGCCAGCAGCCACCCCGGGGTAGCGGCCAAGGGAGAGCAGTTCTTC. Its protein is CASSHPGVAAKGEQFF.

This clone was seen a handful of times. V is TRBV5-1 and J is TRBJ2-1; the D gene is possibly TRBD1 (7 bases). CDR1 SGHRS and CDR2 YFSETQ come from the germline V gene. The germline V and J ends were trimmed by 3 bases and 8 bases, with 21 bases remaining between them. This CDR3 has 16 amino acids. The CDR3 DNA sequence: TGCGCCAGCAGCTCGGGGACAGTGAGGACTATACATGAGCAGTTCTTC. The encoded protein is CASSSGTVRTIHEQFF.